Each of the 25 T cell receptor beta chains below was sequenced from the same sample in a study of T-cell reconstitution after alpha-beta-depleted transplantation in children. Construction of the TCRbeta library involved unique molecular identifiers. TCRdb re-derived calls from the PCR reads in MiXCR, one entry per CDR3 protein. The repertoire holds about 980,000 distinct CDR3 sequences, under 30% seen once, with about 28% in the top ten. The specimen was PBMCs, mostly from graft donor cells, collected 360 days after TCRalphabeta/CD19-depleted stem cell transplant. The receptors originated from a boy younger than two who had a stem cell transplant for SCID, so the T cells may come from the graft donor.

This clonotype was detected only a few times. The V call is TRBV20-1, the J call TRBJ2-1; 8 nucleotides align to TRBD2. This CDR3 has 11 amino acids. With V trimmed by 2 bases and J by 15 bases, 6 bases remained unmatched. Germline CDR1 and CDR2: DFQATT and SNEGSKA (reference sequence). DNA for the CDR3: TGCAGTGCTAGAAGGGGACTAGAGGCGTTCTTC. Residues: CSARRGLEAFF.

V usage is TRBV29-1 and J usage is TRBJ2-1; no clear D gene. The length of the CDR3 is 12 residues. With 3 bases removed from V and 10 bases from J, the gap between germline ends came to 13 bases. Germline CDR1 SQVTM, CDR2 ANQGSEA. The CDR3 DNA is TGCAGCGTTGAGAGCCTCCTCCCCGAGCAGTTCTTC. It translates to CSVESLLPEQFF.

In this sample, this clonotype turned up a few times. The genes are TRBV6-1 and TRBJ2-3; TRBD2 matches at 8 bases. There are 17 residues in the CDR3. The V gene end was trimmed by 6 bases and the J gene end by 2 bases; junction bases not matched to a gene: 13. Looked up from germline, CDR1 is MNHNS and CDR2 is SASEGT. This CDR3 is CASSPESGGFFTDTQYF. The DNA of the CDR3 is TGTGCCAGCAGCCCTGAGAGCGGGGGTTTTTTCACAGATACGCAGTATTTT.

This clonotype has only a few counts. This chain joins TRBV19 and TRBJ2-1; TRBD2 aligns across 7 bases. Per the germline V gene, CDR1 is LNHDA and CDR2 is SQIVND (reference sequence). This CDR3 spans 15 amino acids. The J segment lost 4 bases and the V segment lost 4 bases, leaving 7 bases of the junction unmatched. CDR3 coding DNA: TGTGCCAGTAGTAAGGGGCTAGCGGAATACAATGAGCAGTTCTTC. Translation: CASSKGLAEYNEQFF.

This clonotype was counted between two and nine times. The chain links TRBV6-2 or TRBV6-3 to TRBJ2-2; unclear D gene. V shed 6 bases and J shed 3 bases, with 11 bases lying between them. The CDR3 runs to 14 residues. Germline V gene sequence: CDR1 MNHEY, CDR2 SVGEGT. DNA of the CDR3: TGTGCCAGCAGGCGGACGGCTTACACCGGGGAGCTGTTTTTT. Encoded protein: CASRRTAYTGELFF.

This clonotype was observed a handful of times. V gene TRBV28 combines with J gene TRBJ1-5, with 8 nucleotides matching TRBD1. CDR1 and CDR2 (germline): MDHEN, SYDVKM. V trimming: 5 bases; J trimming: 8 bases; junction bases outside the gene matches: 11. This CDR3 has 15 residues. This chain's CDR3 is CASSHRRTGLKPQHF. In DNA form, the CDR3 reads TGTGCCAGCAGTCATAGACGGACAGGGCTTAAGCCCCAGCATTTT.

This chain joins TRBV4-1 and TRBJ2-1; 13 bases align to TRBD2. The germline V gene has CDR1 MGHRA and CDR2 YSYEKL. Trimming at V came to 1 base and at J to 6 bases, leaving 3 bases not matched to a gene. The CDR3 runs to 16 residues. The CDR3 spells CASSQVGTSGANEQFF. The CDR3 DNA reads TGCGCCAGCAGCCAAGTCGGGACTAGCGGGGCCAATGAGCAGTTCTTC.

The genes are TRBV28 and TRBJ2-2; D might be TRBD1 or TRBD2, each matching 5 bases. The CDR3 spans 15 residues. Germline-derived CDR1 and CDR2 are MDHEN and SYDVKM. V was cut by 6 bases and J by 0 bases, with 11 bases left in between. The CDR3 region has the DNA TGTGCCAGCAGGTCGGGACCCACGAACACCGGGGAGCTGTTTTTT. It is translated as CASRSGPTNTGELFF.

V usage is TRBV4-2 and J usage is TRBJ2-7; no firm D call. The CDR3 is made up of 15 amino acids. The V end lost 1 base, the J end lost 2 bases, and 12 bases lay between the germline ends. CDR1 and CDR2 (germline): LGHNA, YNFKEQ. CDR3 coding DNA: TGTGCCAGCAGCCAAGGAGGTGGGCCGACCTACGAGCAGTACTTC. Translation: CASSQGGGPTYEQYF.

The chain has TRBV2 and TRBJ2-7, with D tentatively TRBD1 or TRBD2 (5 bases each). The length of the CDR3 is 15 residues. Looked up from germline, CDR1 is SNHLY and CDR2 is FYNNEI. V was cut by 6 bases and J by 3 bases, with 18 bases left in between. The CDR3 nucleotides read TGTGCCAGCAGCGAGACGGACGGGACCGTCTACGAGCAGTACTTC. This encodes CASSETDGTVYEQYF.

The chain links TRBV4-3 to TRBJ1-1; possible D gene TRBD1, 5 bases. Trimming shortened V by 1 base and J by 1 base, and 10 bases separated the two germline ends. Germline V gene sequence: CDR1 LGHNA, CDR2 YSLEER. This CDR3 has 15 amino acids. In DNA, the CDR3 is TGCGCCAGCAGCCAAGTAGGGGACGCGAACACTGAAGCTTTCTTT. Translating gives CASSQVGDANTEAFF.

This sequence joins TRBV10-2 and TRBJ1-3; 7 bases are a match to TRBD1. V shed 6 bases, J shed 4 bases, and the junction held 12 bases outside the gene matches. CDR3 length equals 16 residues. The germline V gene encodes CDR1 WSHSY and CDR2 SAAADI. In DNA, the CDR3 is TGCGCCAGCAGGACCGGGACAGCGGTACGGGGAAACACCATATATTTT. Translation: CASRTGTAVRGNTIYF.

This chain joins TRBV20-1 and TRBJ2-3; possible D gene TRBD1, 6 bases. This CDR3 is 15 amino acids long. The V gene's germline CDR1 is DFQATT and CDR2 SNEGSKA (reference sequence). V was pared by 4 bases and J by 7 bases, with 21 bases between. The CDR3 reads CSAKGPGGALNTQYF. CDR3 bases: TGCAGTGCTAAAGGGCCTGGGGGCGCTTTGAATACGCAGTATTTT.

The table lists this clonotype with a count of one. The chain recombines TRBV20-1 with TRBJ2-1; unclear D gene. The CDR3 spans 14 residues. The V end was cut by 0 bases, the J end by 7 bases, with 13 bases between. Germline CDR1 reads DFQATT; CDR2 reads SNEGSKA (reference sequence). The CDR3: CSARDPTGLNEQFF. CDR3 nucleotides: TGCAGTGCTAGAGATCCTACGGGTTTGAATGAGCAGTTCTTC.

J is TRBJ2-3 and V is TRBV12-3 or TRBV12-4, with 7 bases matching TRBD2. The V and J ends lost 2 bases and 3 bases, in that order; junction bases with no gene match: 8. CDR3 length: 16 amino acids. CDR3 sequence (DNA): TGTGCCAGCAGTTTAAGGGGCGGGGGAAGGACAGATACGCAGTATTTT. Residues: CASSLRGGGRTDTQYF.

This chain links TRBV20-1 with TRBJ1-3, with no clear D. The CDR3 contains 11 residues. Trimming removed 7 bases at V and 3 bases at J, with 7 bases between. Germline-derived CDR1 and CDR2 are DFQATT and SNEGSKA (reference sequence). The CDR3 sequence is CSGNIGNTIYF. In DNA form, the CDR3 reads TGCAGTGGAAACATTGGAAACACCATATATTTT.

This clonotype was observed a few times. The chain combines TRBV7-2 with TRBJ1-2, with D tentatively TRBD1 (6 bases). Per germline, CDR1 SGHTA and CDR2 FQGNSA. This CDR3 contains 15 residues. V lost 5 bases, J lost 4 bases, and 17 bases lay in between. The CDR3 is CASSTSPGAAYGYTF. As DNA, the CDR3 is TGTGCCAGCAGCACTTCCCCAGGGGCTGCCTATGGCTACACCTTC.

The CDR3 loop is CASSVVSGVTQANGELFF. Written as DNA, the CDR3 is TGTGCCAGCAGCGTAGTTTCGGGGGTCACTCAGGCAAACGGGGAGCTGTTTTTT. The chain has TRBV9 and TRBJ2-2; weak D call: TRBD2 (6 bases). CDR1 is SGDLS and CDR2 is YYNGEE in the germline V gene. The CDR3 is 18 residues long. V was clipped by 0 bases and J by 7 bases, with 22 bases between them.

The table lists this clonotype with a few counts. The chain uses TRBV29-1 and TRBJ2-3; perhaps TRBD2 as D (6 bases). V was pared by 4 bases and J by 4 bases, with 15 bases between. This CDR3 region has 14 residues. Germline V CDR1 and CDR2: SQVTM, ANQGSEA. CDR3 sequence (DNA): TGCAGCGTTGTGGTTGGACTAACAGCAGATACGCAGTATTTT. It codes for CSVVVGLTADTQYF.

The CDR3 here is CASSGRWTRRSGEQYF. The CDR3 DNA reads TGTGCCAGCAGTGGGAGATGGACAAGGCGTAGTGGCGAGCAGTACTTC. The chain combines TRBV6-2 or TRBV6-3 with TRBJ2-7; D assignment may be TRBD1 or TRBD2 (5 bases each). V dropped 5 bases and J dropped 6 bases, with 23 bases sitting between them. This CDR3 region has 16 residues. CDR1 and CDR2 from the germline V gene are MNHEY and SVGEGT.

The chain combines TRBV5-1 with TRBJ2-2; tentative D call: TRBD2 (5 bases). Trimming took 4 bases from V and 5 from J, leaving 15 bases between them. This CDR3 spans 15 amino acids. Per germline, CDR1 SGHRS and CDR2 YFSETQ. This chain's CDR3 is CASSPSRAETGELFF. CDR3 sequence (DNA): TGCGCCAGCAGCCCCTCGCGGGCGGAAACCGGGGAGCTGTTTTTT. Based on the CDR3 plus reference TRBV5-1 and TRBJ2-2, the full variable domain is KAGVTQTPRYLIKTRGQQVTLSCSPISGHRSVSWYQQTPGQGLQFLFEYFSETQRNKGNFPGRFSGRQFSNSRSEMNVSTLELGDSALYLCASSPSRAETGELFFGEGSRLTVL.

The chain employs TRBV5-1 and TRBJ1-2; no reliable D call. The CDR3 extends over 13 amino acids. Per the germline V gene, CDR1 is SGHRS and CDR2 is YFSETQ. V gave up 4 bases and J gave up 1 base, with 8 bases separating them. CDR3 loop: CASSAEGNYGYTF. In DNA form, the CDR3 reads TGCGCCAGCAGCGCCGAGGGTAACTATGGCTACACCTTC.

The chain is built from TRBV11-2 and TRBJ1-2; 8 positions match TRBD1. The CDR3 totals 18 residues. Germline lookup yields CDR1 SGHAT and CDR2 FQNNGV. J lost 3 bases, V lost 5 bases, and 17 bases had no gene match. Here the CDR3 DNA reads TGTGCCAGCAGCCCCAAGGCGGGGTGGACAGGGCAGTACTATGGCTACACCTTC. Translating it yields CASSPKAGWTGQYYGYTF.

This clonotype occurred once. The chain uses TRBV15 and TRBJ2-7; tentatively, D is TRBD1 or TRBD2 (5 bases each). Looked up from germline, CDR1 is LNHNV and CDR2 is YYDKDF (reference sequence). V gave up 4 bases and J gave up 4 bases, with 20 bases separating them. This CDR3 region has 16 residues. The CDR3 DNA reads TGTGCCACCAGCACCACGGGGCCCACAACACGGTACGAGCAGTACTTC. It is translated as CATSTTGPTTRYEQYF.

This chain joins TRBV14 and TRBJ2-1; D tentatively reads TRBD1 or TRBD2 (5 bases each). V was shortened by 3 bases and J by 4 bases, with 19 bases between the two germline ends. The CDR3 runs 17 residues. Germline values: CDR1 SGHDN, CDR2 FVKESK. For the CDR3, the DNA is TGTGCCAGCAGCCAGGGACGCTACCCCCTGTTATACAATGAGCAGTTCTTC. It specifies CASSQGRYPLLYNEQFF.